This T cell receptor beta chain was observed in a study of cytomegalovirus exposure and HLA in healthy donors. Both 60 Vbeta primers and 13 Jbeta primers went into the PCR. Assay: immunoSEQ multiplex PCR; the TCRdb copy retains only in-frame clones and omits some. The sample holds 150,000 to 200,000 clones, approximately 90% seen once. Donors consisted of healthy bone marrow donors. The CDR3 spans 11 residues. Trimming shortened V by 5 bases and J by 5 bases, and 6 bases separated the two germline ends. The germline gives CDR1 MNHEY, CDR2 SVGAGI. Material for sequencing was PBMCs. The V gene is TRBV6-5, the J gene TRBJ1-1, with TRBD1 as a possible D gene (6 bases). This TCR came from a boy aged 2-9 years in good health and CMV-seronegative. The CDR3 loop reads CASSTGTEAFF. In DNA, the CDR3 is TGTGCCAGCAGTACAGGGACTGAAGCTTTCTTT.